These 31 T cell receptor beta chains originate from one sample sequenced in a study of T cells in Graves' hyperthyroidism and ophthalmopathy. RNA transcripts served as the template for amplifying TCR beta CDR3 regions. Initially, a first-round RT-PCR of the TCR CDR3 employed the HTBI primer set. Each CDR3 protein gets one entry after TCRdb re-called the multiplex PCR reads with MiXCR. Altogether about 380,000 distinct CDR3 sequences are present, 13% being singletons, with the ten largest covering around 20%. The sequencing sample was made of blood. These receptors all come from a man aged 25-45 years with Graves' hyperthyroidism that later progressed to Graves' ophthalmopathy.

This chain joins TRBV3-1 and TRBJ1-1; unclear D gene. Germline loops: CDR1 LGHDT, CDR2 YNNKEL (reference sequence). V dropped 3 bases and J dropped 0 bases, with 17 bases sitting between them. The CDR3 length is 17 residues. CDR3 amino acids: CASSHHRTFSMNTEAFF. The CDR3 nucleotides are TGTGCCAGCAGCCATCACAGAACTTTTTCCATGAACACTGAAGCTTTCTTT. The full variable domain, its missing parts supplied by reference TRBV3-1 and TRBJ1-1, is DTAVSQTPKYLVTQMGNDKSIKCEQNLGHDTMYWYKQDSKKFLKIMFSYNNKELIINETVPNRFSPKSPDKAHLNLHINSLELGDSAVYFCASSHHRTFSMNTEAFFGQGTRLTVV.

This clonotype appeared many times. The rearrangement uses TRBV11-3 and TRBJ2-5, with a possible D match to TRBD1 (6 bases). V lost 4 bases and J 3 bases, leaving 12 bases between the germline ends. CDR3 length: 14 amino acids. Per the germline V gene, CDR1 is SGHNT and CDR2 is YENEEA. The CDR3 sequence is CASSSGQQKETQYF. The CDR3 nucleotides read TGTGCCAGCAGCTCAGGACAGCAGAAAGAGACCCAGTACTTC.

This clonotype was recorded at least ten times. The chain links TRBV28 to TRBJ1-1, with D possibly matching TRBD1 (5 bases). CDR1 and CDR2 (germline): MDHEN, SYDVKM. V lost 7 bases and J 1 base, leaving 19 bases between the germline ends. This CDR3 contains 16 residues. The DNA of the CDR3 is TGTGCCAGCATTCGGTCAGGGCTCCCGGCGAACACTGAAGCTTTCTTT. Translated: CASIRSGLPANTEAFF.

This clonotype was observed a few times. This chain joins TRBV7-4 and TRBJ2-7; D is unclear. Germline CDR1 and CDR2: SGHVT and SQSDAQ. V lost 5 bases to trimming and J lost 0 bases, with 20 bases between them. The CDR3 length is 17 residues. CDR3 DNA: TGTGCCAGCAGCAGCCGACGACAAGACTCTTCCTCCTACGAGCAGTACTTC. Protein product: CASSSRRQDSSSYEQYF. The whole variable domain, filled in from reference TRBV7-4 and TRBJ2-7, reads GAGVSQSPRYKVAKRGRDVALRCDSISGHVTLYWYRQTLGQGSEVLTYSQSDAQRDKSGRPSGRFSAERPERSVSTLKIQRTEQGDSAVYLCASSSRRQDSSSYEQYFGPGTRLTVT.

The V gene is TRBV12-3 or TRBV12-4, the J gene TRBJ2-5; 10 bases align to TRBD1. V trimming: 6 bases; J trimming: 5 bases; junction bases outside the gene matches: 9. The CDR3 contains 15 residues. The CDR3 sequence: CASSRQGQGSETQYF. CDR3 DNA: TGTGCCAGCAGCCGACAGGGACAGGGGTCGGAGACCCAGTACTTC.

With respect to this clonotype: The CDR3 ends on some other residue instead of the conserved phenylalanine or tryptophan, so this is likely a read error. In DNA, the CDR3 is TGCAGTGGGGGACAGGACGAGGGGTACAATGAGCAGTTCCTC. This translates into CSGGQDEGYNEQFL. The gene calls are TRBV20-1 and TRBJ2-1, with 8 bases identical to TRBD1. Germline V gene data show CDR1 as DFQATT and CDR2 as SNEGSKA (reference sequence). This CDR3 region has 14 residues. The junction had 9 bases not matched to a gene; V was cut back by 7 bases and J by 4 bases.

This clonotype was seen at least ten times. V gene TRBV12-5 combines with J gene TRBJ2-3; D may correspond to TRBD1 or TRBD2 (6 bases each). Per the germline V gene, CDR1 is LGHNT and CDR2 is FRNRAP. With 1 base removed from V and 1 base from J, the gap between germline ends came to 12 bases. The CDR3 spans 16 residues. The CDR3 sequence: CASGLETGARTDTQYF. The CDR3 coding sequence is TGTGCTAGTGGTTTGGAAACGGGGGCGCGCACAGATACGCAGTATTTT. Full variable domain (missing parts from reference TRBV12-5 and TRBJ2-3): DARVTQTPRHKVTEMGQEVTMRCQPILGHNTVFWYRQTMMQGLELLAYFRNRAPLDDSGMPKDRFSAEMPDATLATLKIQPSEPRDSAVYFCASGLETGARTDTQYFGPGTRLTVL.

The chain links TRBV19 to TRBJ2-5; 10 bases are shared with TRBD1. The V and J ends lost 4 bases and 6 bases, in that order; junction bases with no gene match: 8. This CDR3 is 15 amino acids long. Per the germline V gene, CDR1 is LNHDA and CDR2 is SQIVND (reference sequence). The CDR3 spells CASSKDRGTTQTQYF. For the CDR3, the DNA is TGTGCCAGTAGTAAGGACAGGGGGACTACACAGACCCAGTACTTC.

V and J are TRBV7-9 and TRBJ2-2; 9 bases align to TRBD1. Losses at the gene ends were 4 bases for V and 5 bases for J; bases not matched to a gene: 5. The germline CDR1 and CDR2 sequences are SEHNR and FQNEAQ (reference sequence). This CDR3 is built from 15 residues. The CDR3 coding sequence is TGTGCCAGCAGCTCGGGACAGGGAGGGACCGGGGAGCTGTTTTTT. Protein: CASSSGQGGTGELFF.

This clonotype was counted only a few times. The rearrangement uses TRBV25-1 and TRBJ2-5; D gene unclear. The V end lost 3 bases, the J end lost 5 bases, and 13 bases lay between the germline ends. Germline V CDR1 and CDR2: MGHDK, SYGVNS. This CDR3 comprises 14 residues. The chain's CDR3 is CASSDIWAEETQYF. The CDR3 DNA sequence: TGTGCCAGCAGTGATATCTGGGCCGAGGAGACCCAGTACTTC.

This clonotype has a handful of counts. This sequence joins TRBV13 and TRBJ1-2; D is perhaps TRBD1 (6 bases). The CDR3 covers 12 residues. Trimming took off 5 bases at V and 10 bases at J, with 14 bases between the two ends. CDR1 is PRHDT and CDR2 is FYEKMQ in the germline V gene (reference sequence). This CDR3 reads CASSGGATIYTF. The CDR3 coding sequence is TGTGCCAGCAGCGGGGGGGCTACAATCTACACCTTC.

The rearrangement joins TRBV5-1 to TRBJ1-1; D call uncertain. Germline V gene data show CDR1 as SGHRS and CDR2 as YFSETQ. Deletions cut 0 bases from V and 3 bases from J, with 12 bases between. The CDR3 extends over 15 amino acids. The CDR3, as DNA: TGCGCCAGCAGCTTGGCCGGGGTGGTGGACACTGAAGCTTTCTTT. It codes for CASSLAGVVDTEAFF.

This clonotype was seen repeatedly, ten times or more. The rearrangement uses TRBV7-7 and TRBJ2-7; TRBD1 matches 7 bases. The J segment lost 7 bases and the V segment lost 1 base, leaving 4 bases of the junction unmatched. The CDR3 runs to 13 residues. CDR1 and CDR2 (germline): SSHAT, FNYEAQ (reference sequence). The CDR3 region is CASSLGPGQEQYF. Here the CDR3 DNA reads TGTGCCAGCAGCTTAGGTCCGGGACAGGAGCAGTACTTC.

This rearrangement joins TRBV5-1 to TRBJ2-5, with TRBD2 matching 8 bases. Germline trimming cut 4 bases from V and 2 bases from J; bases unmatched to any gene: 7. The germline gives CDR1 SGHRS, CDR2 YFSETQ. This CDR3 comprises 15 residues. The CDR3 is CASSAGRGLQETQYF. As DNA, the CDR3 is TGCGCCAGCAGCGCCGGGAGGGGTTTGCAAGAGACCCAGTACTTC.

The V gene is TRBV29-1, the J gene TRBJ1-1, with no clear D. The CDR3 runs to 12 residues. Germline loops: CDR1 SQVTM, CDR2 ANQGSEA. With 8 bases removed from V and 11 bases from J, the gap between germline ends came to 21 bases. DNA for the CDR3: TGCAGCATATCTTTGGATGTCCCAATGGCTTTCTTT. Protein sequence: CSISLDVPMAFF.

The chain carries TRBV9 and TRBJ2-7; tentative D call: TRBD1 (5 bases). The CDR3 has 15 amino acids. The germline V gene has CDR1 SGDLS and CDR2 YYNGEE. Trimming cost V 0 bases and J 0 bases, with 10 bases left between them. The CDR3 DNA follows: TGTGCCAGCAGCGTAGAGGACACGAGCTCCTACGAGCAGTACTTC. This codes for CASSVEDTSSYEQYF.

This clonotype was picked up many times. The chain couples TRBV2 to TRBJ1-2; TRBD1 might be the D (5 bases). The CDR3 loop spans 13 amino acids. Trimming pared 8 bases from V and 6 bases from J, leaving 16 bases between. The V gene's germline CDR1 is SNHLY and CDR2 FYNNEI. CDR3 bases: TGTGCCAGCCGCCAAGGGCAGGGAGATGGCTACACCTTC. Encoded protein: CASRQGQGDGYTF.

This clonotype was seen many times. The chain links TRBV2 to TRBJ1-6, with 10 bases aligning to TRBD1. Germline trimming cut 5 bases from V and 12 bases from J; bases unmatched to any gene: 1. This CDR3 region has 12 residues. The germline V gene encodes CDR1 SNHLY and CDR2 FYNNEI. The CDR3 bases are TGTGCCAGCAGTAGGGACAGGGGACCCCTCCACTTT. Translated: CASSRDRGPLHF.

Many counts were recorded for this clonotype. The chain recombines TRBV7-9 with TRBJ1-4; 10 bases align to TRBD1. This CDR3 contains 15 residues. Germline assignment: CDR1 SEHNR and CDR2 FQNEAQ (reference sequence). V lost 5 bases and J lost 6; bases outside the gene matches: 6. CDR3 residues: CASSRMTGGDEKLFF. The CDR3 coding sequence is TGTGCCAGCAGCCGAATGACAGGGGGCGATGAAAAACTGTTTTTT.

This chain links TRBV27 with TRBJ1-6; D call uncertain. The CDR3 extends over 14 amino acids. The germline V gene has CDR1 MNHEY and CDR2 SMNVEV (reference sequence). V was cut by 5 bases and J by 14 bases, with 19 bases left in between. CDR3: CASSPRSRPLALHF. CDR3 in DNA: TGTGCCAGCAGTCCCAGGTCAAGGCCCTTAGCCCTCCACTTT.

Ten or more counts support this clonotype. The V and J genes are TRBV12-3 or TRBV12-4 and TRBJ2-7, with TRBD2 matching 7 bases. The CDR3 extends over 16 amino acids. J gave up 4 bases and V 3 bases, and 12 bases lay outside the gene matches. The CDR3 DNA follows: TGTGCCAGCAGTTTCGGAAGGGCAGGGAGGGGATACGAGCAGTACTTC. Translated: CASSFGRAGRGYEQYF.

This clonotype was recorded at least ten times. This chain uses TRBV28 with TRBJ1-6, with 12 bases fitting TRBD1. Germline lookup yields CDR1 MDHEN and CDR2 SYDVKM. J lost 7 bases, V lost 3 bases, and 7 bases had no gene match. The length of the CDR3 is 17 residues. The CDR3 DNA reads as TGTGCCAGCAGTTTTGCTCGGGACAGGGGGCCAAATTCACCCCTCCACTTT. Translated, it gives CASSFARDRGPNSPLHF. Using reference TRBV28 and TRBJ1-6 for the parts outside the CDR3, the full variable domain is DVKVTQSSRYLVKRTGEKVFLECVQDMDHENMFWYRQDPGLGLRLIYFSYDVKMKEKGDIPEGYSVSREKKERFSLILESASTNQTSMYLCASSFARDRGPNSPLHFGNGTRLTVT.

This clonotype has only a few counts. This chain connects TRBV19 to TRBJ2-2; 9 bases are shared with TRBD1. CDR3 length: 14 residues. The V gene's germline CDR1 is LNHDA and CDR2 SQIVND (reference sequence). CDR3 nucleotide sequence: TGTGCTGGGGGACAGGGCGGGAGCACCGGGGAGCTGTTTTTT. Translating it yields CAGGQGGSTGELFF.

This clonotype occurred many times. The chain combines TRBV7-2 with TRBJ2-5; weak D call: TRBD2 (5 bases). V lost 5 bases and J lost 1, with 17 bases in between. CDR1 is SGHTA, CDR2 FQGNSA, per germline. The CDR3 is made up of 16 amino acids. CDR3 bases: TGTGCCAGCAGCCCTAACCGGCGGGCGGTCCAAGAGACCCAGTACTTC. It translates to CASSPNRRAVQETQYF.

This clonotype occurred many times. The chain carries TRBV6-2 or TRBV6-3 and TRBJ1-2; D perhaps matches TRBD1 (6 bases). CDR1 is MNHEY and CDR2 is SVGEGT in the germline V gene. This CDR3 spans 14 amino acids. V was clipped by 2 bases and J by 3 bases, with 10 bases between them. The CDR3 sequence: CASSYDRSYYGYTF. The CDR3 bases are TGTGCCAGCAGTTACGACAGGTCGTACTATGGCTACACCTTC.

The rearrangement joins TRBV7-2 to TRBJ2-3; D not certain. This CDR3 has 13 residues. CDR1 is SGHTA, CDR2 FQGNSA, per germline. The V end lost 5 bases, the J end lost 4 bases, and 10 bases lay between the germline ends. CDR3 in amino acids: CASSPPQSDTQYF. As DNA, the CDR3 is TGTGCCAGCAGCCCCCCGCAATCAGATACGCAGTATTTT.

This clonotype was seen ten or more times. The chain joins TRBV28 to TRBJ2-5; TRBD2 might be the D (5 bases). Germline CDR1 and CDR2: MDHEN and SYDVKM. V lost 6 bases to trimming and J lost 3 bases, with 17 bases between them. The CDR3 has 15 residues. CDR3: CASSRKRREKETQYF. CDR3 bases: TGTGCCAGCAGCCGTAAGAGAAGGGAGAAAGAGACCCAGTACTTC.

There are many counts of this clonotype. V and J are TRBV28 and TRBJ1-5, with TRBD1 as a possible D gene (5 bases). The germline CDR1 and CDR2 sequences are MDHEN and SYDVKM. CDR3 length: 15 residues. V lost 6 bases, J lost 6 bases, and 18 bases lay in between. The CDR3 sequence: CASSPVWGTAQPQHF. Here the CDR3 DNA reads TGTGCCAGCAGCCCCGTGTGGGGGACGGCTCAGCCCCAGCATTTT.

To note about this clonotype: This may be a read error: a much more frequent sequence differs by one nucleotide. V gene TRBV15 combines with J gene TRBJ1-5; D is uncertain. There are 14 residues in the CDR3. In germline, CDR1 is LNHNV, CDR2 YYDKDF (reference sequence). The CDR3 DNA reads TGTGCCACCAGCAGTGGATTTAGCAATCGGCCCCAGCATTTT. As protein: CATSSGFSNRPQHF.

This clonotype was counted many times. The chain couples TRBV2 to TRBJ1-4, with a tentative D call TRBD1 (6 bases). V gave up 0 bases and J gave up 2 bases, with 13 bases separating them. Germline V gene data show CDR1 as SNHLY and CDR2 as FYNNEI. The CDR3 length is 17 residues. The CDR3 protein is CASSEALGGRTNEKLFF. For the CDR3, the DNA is TGTGCCAGCAGTGAAGCGCTTGGGGGCCGGACTAATGAAAAACTGTTTTTT.

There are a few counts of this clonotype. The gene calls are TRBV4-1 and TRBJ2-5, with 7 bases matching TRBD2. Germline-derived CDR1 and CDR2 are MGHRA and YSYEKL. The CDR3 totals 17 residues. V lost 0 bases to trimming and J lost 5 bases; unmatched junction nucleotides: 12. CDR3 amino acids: CASSQDRGRQRGETQYF. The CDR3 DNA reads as TGCGCCAGCAGCCAAGATAGGGGTCGTCAGCGGGGCGAGACCCAGTACTTC.